The source of this T cell receptor beta chain is a study of tumor-infiltrating lymphocytes in localized non-small cell lung cancer. At the level of the study: The cohort mixed smokers and never-smokers, several histologies, and some post-neoadjuvant-chemotherapy samples. Study-level findings and limits: Tumor T-cell fraction from TCR sequencing was not associated with recurrence-free survival (p = 0.61). Compared with uninvolved lung, tumors showed higher T cell infiltration by TCRbeta sequencing.

V gave up 2 bases and J gave up 5 bases; unmatched junction bases: 4. Looked up from germline, CDR1 is MNHNS and CDR2 is SASEGT. CDR3 length equals 15 residues. Clones were read by immunoSEQ multiplex PCR, and TCRdb kept only the in-frame ones, dropping some. Of roughly 16,000 clones in the sample, about three quarters were seen once. On this clone: Its antigen is currently unknown.

This clonotype was sampled from a human donor with non-small cell lung cancer. Sequencing was performed on lung tumor tissue. The chain combines TRBV6-1 with TRBJ2-2; 8 bases align to TRBD1. The CDR3 region has the DNA TGTGCCAGCAGTGAACGGACAGGGAATACCGGGGAGCTGTTTTTT. Amino acid sequence: CASSERTGNTGELFF.